Listed here are 6 T cell receptor beta chains from one sample, sequenced in a study of blood T cell repertoires in COVID-19. Measured with immunoSEQ multiplex PCR; TCRdb has only the in-frame clones, and not every one. The sample yields fewer than 150,000 clones, approximately 88% seen once. Material for sequencing was peripheral blood. The origin of the receptors is a human donor in a cohort sampled during active COVID-19.

J is TRBJ2-1 and V is TRBV5-6; 15 bases are a match to TRBD2. There are 15 residues in the CDR3. The junction had 6 bases not matched to a gene; V was cut back by 5 bases and J by 9 bases. Germline V lookup: CDR1 SGHDT, CDR2 YYEEEE. The DNA of the CDR3 is TGTGCCAGCAGGCGGACTAGCGGGGGGGCCGGTGAGCAGTTCTTC. As protein: CASRRTSGGAGEQFF.

The CDR3 loop reads CASSLNGAGELFF. In DNA form, the CDR3 reads TGTGCCAGCAGCTTAAACGGGGCCGGGGAGCTGTTTTTT. This rearrangement joins TRBV7-9 to TRBJ2-2; TRBD2 might be the D (5 bases). Trimming cost V 2 bases and J 6 bases, with 7 bases left between them. Looked up from germline, CDR1 is SEHNR and CDR2 is FQNEAQ (reference sequence). CDR3 size: 13 residues.

This rearrangement joins TRBV7-6 to TRBJ1-1, with D hard to call. CDR1 is SGHVS and CDR2 is FNYEAQ in the germline V gene. V lost 3 bases, J lost 1 base, and 6 bases lay in between. The CDR3 has 13 amino acids. The DNA of the CDR3 is TGTGCCAGCAGCTTGAGCCGGAACACTGAAGCTTTCTTT. This gives the protein CASSLSRNTEAFF.

V usage is TRBV6-5 and J usage is TRBJ1-1; maybe TRBD1 (6 bases). CDR1 and CDR2 from the germline V gene are MNHEY and SVGAGI. The CDR3 contains 16 residues. V lost 2 bases and J lost 3, with 16 bases in between. The CDR3 region has the DNA TGTGCCAGCAGTTACCAAAAAACAGGGCGGGACACTGAAGCTTTCTTT. The encoded protein is CASSYQKTGRDTEAFF.

V is TRBV5-1 and J is TRBJ1-1; D perhaps matches TRBD1 (6 bases). From germline, CDR1 is SGHRS and CDR2 YFSETQ. The CDR3 sequence is 13 residues long. Trimming cost V 3 bases and J 4 bases, with 10 bases left between them. CDR3 coding DNA: TGCGCCAGCAGCTCCACAGGGATCACTGAAGCTTTCTTT. Its translation is CASSSTGITEAFF.

The chain joins TRBV3-1 (or the pseudogene TRBV3-2) to TRBJ2-7, with 9 bases lining up with TRBD2. From germline, CDR1 is LGHDT and CDR2 YNNKEL (reference sequence). The V and J ends lost 4 bases and 0 bases, in that order; junction bases with no gene match: 1. The CDR3 totals 14 residues. This CDR3 reads CASSLSGSSYEQYF. The DNA of the CDR3 is TGTGCCAGCAGCCTTAGCGGGAGCTCCTACGAGCAGTACTTC.